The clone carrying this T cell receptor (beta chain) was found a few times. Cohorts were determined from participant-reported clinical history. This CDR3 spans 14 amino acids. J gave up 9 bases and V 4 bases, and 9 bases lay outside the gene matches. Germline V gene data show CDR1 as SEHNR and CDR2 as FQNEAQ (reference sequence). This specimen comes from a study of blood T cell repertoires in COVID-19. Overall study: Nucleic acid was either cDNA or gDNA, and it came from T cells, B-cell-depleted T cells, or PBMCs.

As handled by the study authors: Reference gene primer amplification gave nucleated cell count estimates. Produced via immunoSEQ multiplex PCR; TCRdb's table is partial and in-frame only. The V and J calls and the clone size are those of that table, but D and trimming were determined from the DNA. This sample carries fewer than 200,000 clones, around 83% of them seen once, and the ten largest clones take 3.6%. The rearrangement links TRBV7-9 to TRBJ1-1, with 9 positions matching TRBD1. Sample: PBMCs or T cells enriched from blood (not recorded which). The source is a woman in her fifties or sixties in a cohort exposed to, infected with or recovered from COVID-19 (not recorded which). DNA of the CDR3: TGTGCCAGCAGCTCTGTCCCGGGACAGGGAAAAGCTTTCTTT. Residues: CASSSVPGQGKAFF.